This is a list of T cell receptor beta chains from one sample in a study of cytomegalovirus exposure and HLA in healthy donors. Profiling relied on immunoSEQ multiplex PCR, and the TCRdb table lists in-frame clones only, not all of them. This table has tens of thousands of clones, over 70% appearing once. The sample taken for sequencing was PBMCs. These TCRs come from a man between 60 and 75 years old in good health and CMV-seropositive. Each CDR3 is given with its conserved first and last residue. A D gene is named only where the DNA matches it firmly. Clone size is shown for a subset of rows, as once, few, many or a class of expanded clone.

clone_size j_call d_call v_call cdr3_aa cdr3_nt
- TRBJ2-2 - TRBV19 CASVDLGSGTGELFF TGTGCCAGTGTGGACCTCGGGAGCGGCACCGGGGAGCTGTTTTTT
- TRBJ2-1 TRBD1 TRBV13 CASSSGTEYNEQFF TGTGCCAGCAGCTCCGGGACAGAATACAATGAGCAGTTCTTC
few TRBJ2-7 TRBD2 TRBV7-9 CASSLGLAGGYEQYF TGTGCCAGCAGCTTAGGACTAGCGGGAGGGTACGAGCAGTACTTC
- TRBJ2-1 TRBD2 TRBV5-8 CATAPGLASYNEQFF TGTGCCACCGCCCCGGGACTAGCGTCCTACAATGAGCAGTTCTTC
- TRBJ2-1 TRBD2 TRBV27 CASSLAGDPTYNEQFF TGTGCCAGCAGTCTAGCGGGGGATCCGACCTACAATGAGCAGTTCTTC
- TRBJ2-1 TRBD1 TRBV5-1 CASRSTGTGVNEQFF TGCGCCAGCAGGAGCACCGGGACAGGGGTCAATGAGCAGTTCTTC
- TRBJ2-2 TRBD1 TRBV5-5 CASSLDGTGGVGTGELFF TGTGCCAGCAGCTTGGACGGCACAGGGGGCGTGGGAACCGGGGAGCTGTTTTTT
- TRBJ2-1 TRBD2 TRBV6-4 CASRQGTSGSNEQFF TGTGCCAGCAGACAAGGGACTAGCGGGAGTAATGAGCAGTTCTTC
few TRBJ2-1 TRBD2 TRBV9 CASSSRTSGGANEQFF TGTGCCAGCAGCTCGCGGACTAGCGGGGGGGCTAATGAGCAGTTCTTC
few TRBJ2-5 TRBD2 TRBV2 CASSERREGETQYF TGTGCCAGCAGTGAACGGCGGGAGGGGGAGACCCAGTACTTC
- TRBJ2-3 - TRBV2 CASSDPGDTQYF TGTGCCAGCAGTGACCCCGGGGATACGCAGTATTTT
- TRBJ1-2 - TRBV2 CASSESGVFTNYGYTF TGTGCCAGCAGTGAATCGGGGGTTTTCACTAACTATGGCTACACCTTC
- TRBJ1-1 TRBD1 TRBV10-1 CASSDKVGGENTEAFF TGCGCCAGCAGTGACAAAGTAGGGGGCGAGAACACTGAAGCTTTCTTT
- TRBJ2-7 - TRBV5-1 CASSFGTLLPEGYEQYF TGCGCCAGCAGCTTCGGGACCCTCCTCCCGGAGGGCTACGAGCAGTACTTC
- TRBJ1-2 TRBD1 TRBV5-5 CASRPGQGNYGYTF TGTGCCAGCAGACCGGGACAGGGGAACTATGGCTACACCTTC
- TRBJ1-4 - TRBV7-8 CASSSDTATNEKLFF TGTGCCAGCAGCTCGGACACAGCAACTAATGAAAAACTGTTTTTT
few TRBJ1-4 - TRBV5-1 CASSSQGLNEKLFF TGCGCCAGCAGCTCACAGGGTTTAAATGAAAAACTGTTTTTT
- TRBJ2-5 TRBD2 TRBV6-1 CASSEEGLAVETQYF TGTGCCAGCAGTGAGGAGGGACTAGCGGTTGAGACCCAGTACTTC
- TRBJ2-1 TRBD2 TRBV4-1 CASSPRLAEDNEQFF TGCGCCAGCAGCCCCCGACTAGCGGAAGACAATGAGCAGTTCTTC
- TRBJ1-2 - TRBV5-1 CASSFSGADYGYTF TGCGCCAGCAGCTTTTCAGGGGCGGACTATGGCTACACCTTC
few TRBJ1-2 - TRBV5-6 CASSFRSASGGYTF TGTGCCAGCAGCTTCCGCTCGGCTTCCGGGGGCTACACCTTC
- TRBJ2-1 TRBD2 TRBV4-2 CASSQSGASANEQFF TGTGCCAGCAGCCAGAGCGGGGCCTCGGCCAATGAGCAGTTCTTC
- TRBJ1-5 TRBD1 TRBV5-1 CASSSGQGDGQPQHF TGCGCCAGCAGCTCCGGACAGGGGGACGGACAGCCCCAGCATTTT
- TRBJ1-2 TRBD1 TRBV6-1 CASTGTGGFYGYTF TGTGCCAGCACTGGTACAGGGGGTTTCTATGGCTACACCTTC
- TRBJ2-7 - TRBV5-1 CASSLDGQFSYEQYF TGCGCCAGCAGCTTGGACGGACAATTCTCCTACGAGCAGTACTTC
- TRBJ1-4 - TRBV5-1 CASSFKGLDEKLFF TGCGCCAGCAGCTTCAAGGGGCTTGATGAAAAACTGTTTTTT
few TRBJ1-5 - TRBV4-2 CASSPGVSSNQPQHF TGTGCCAGCAGCCCAGGCGTCAGTAGCAATCAGCCCCAGCATTTT
- TRBJ2-4 - TRBV7-9 CASSLHQGTKNIQYF TGTGCCAGCAGCTTACACCAGGGCACTAAAAACATTCAGTACTTC
- TRBJ2-1 - TRBV7-8 CASSLISSSYNEQFF TGTGCCAGCAGTTTAATCTCGAGCTCCTACAATGAGCAGTTCTTC
- TRBJ2-5 - TRBV7-9 CASAAGVGQRIQETQYF TGTGCCAGCGCTGCCGGGGTTGGACAGAGGATTCAAGAGACCCAGTACTTC
once TRBJ1-5 TRBD1 TRBV7-9 CASSPGQGVYQPQHF TGTGCCAGCAGCCCCGGACAGGGCGTCTATCAGCCCCAGCATTTT
- TRBJ2-3 TRBD2 TRBV4-1 CASSQVAGVLTDTQYF TGCGCCAGCAGCCAAGTAGCGGGGGTCCTCACAGATACGCAGTATTTT
- TRBJ2-1 - TRBV7-9 CASSLSLSGVNEQFF TGTGCCAGCAGCTTAAGCCTGTCAGGGGTAAATGAGCAGTTCTTC
- TRBJ1-4 - TRBV6-1 CASSEAGRGWEKLFF TGTGCCAGCAGTGAAGCGGGCAGGGGATGGGAAAAACTGTTTTTT
- TRBJ2-3 TRBD2 TRBV29-1 CSVEGGGPSTDTQYF TGCAGCGTTGAAGGCGGGGGACCTAGCACAGATACGCAGTATTTT
few TRBJ2-5 TRBD2 TRBV6-5 CASRTGTSGSTQYF TGTGCCAGCAGAACCGGGACTAGCGGTTCGACCCAGTACTTC
medium-sized TRBJ2-7 - TRBV5-1 CASSLEASYEQYF TGCGCCAGCAGCTTGGAGGCTAGCTACGAGCAGTACTTC
once TRBJ2-3 - TRBV4-1 CASSQDQGRDTDTQYF TGCGCCAGCAGCCAGGACCAGGGGAGGGACACAGATACGCAGTATTTT
few TRBJ1-5 - TRBV27 CASSFGMSNQPQHF TGTGCCAGCAGTTTTGGCATGAGCAATCAGCCCCAGCATTTT
- TRBJ1-5 - TRBV11-2 CASSLGFSGPNQPQHF TGTGCCAGCAGCTTGGGATTTTCAGGGCCTAATCAGCCCCAGCATTTT
- TRBJ1-2 TRBD1 TRBV5-6 CASTLGTGPLPGYTF TGTGCCAGCACTCTAGGGACAGGACCTTTGCCTGGCTACACCTTC
- TRBJ2-7 TRBD1 TRBV5-6 CASSWGPGQGFYEQYF TGTGCCAGCAGCTGGGGGCCGGGACAGGGATTCTACGAGCAGTACTTC
- TRBJ1-5 - TRBV27 CASSPTGNNQPQHF TGTGCCAGCAGCCCTACAGGGAACAATCAGCCCCAGCATTTT
- TRBJ2-7 - TRBV5-1 CASSLRTEAYEQYF TGCGCCAGCAGCTTAAGGACAGAGGCCTACGAGCAGTACTTC
- TRBJ2-3 - TRBV29-1 CSQGGLSTDTQYF TGCAGCCAGGGAGGACTTAGCACAGATACGCAGTATTTT
- TRBJ1-1 - TRBV7-8 CASSSDGGGDTEAFF TGTGCCAGCAGCTCCGATGGAGGAGGGGACACTGAAGCTTTCTTT
once TRBJ2-5 TRBD1 TRBV5-1 CASSMAPGTANQETQYF TGCGCCAGCAGCATGGCTCCGGGGACAGCTAACCAAGAGACCCAGTACTTC
- TRBJ1-1 - TRBV10-3 CAISESWGVNTEAFF TGTGCCATCAGTGAGTCTTGGGGAGTTAACACTGAAGCTTTCTTT
- TRBJ2-7 TRBD1 TRBV6-6 CASSYSTGGYEQYF TGTGCCAGCAGTTACTCGACAGGGGGGTACGAGCAGTACTTC